What follows is one TCR beta chain and its context. Participants had their cohort set by participant-reported clinical history. Between the trimmed V and J ends, which lost 5 bases and 6 bases, there was a span of 12 bases. Germline V lookup: CDR1 SGDLS, CDR2 YYNGEE. The CDR3 runs 14 residues. This sample stems from a study of blood T cell repertoires in COVID-19. Overall study: T cells, B-cell-depleted T cells, or PBMCs supplied cDNA or gDNA.

The data were produced by immunoSEQ multiplex PCR, yet TCRdb's version contains in-frame clones alone and is incomplete. The data show some 320,000 clones, 85% seen once. The sequence derives from a woman in her thirties who had been exposed to COVID-19. Sequencing was carried out using PBMCs or T cells enriched from blood (not recorded which). The V call is TRBV9, the J call TRBJ1-6; D not certain. In DNA, the CDR3 is TGTGCCAGCAGTGATACCCCTATTAATTCACCCCTCCACTTT. Encoded protein: CASSDTPINSPLHF.